The 27 T cell receptor beta chains below were found in one sample sequenced in a study of T cells expressing NK-cell markers. TCRdb re-called the 5' RACE reads and shows each CDR3 protein once, DNA omitted. The sample table includes about 460,000 distinct CDR3 sequences. Sequencing was done on a sample of blood T cells: a sorted CD56 or NKG2C T cell subset, CD4+ or CD8+ T cells, or bulk PBMC T cells (not recorded which). These receptors originate from a woman between 50 and 59 years old in good health.

V usage is TRBV4-1 and J usage is TRBJ1-5; TCRdb lists TRBD1, though no DNA is available to test this call. Germline V gene sequence: CDR1 MGHRA, CDR2 YSYEKL. The CDR3 runs 15 residues. The chain's CDR3 is CASSQYRDTNQPQHF.

The chain uses TRBV6-5 and TRBJ2-2; the TCRdb D gene call, TRBD2, has no DNA to confirm it. The germline V gene encodes CDR1 MNHEY and CDR2 SVGAGI. This CDR3 has 15 amino acids. CDR3 loop: CASSPSGRAGGELFF.

V and J are TRBV5-1 and TRBJ2-3; TCRdb's D call, TRBD2, is unchecked because there is no DNA. The germline V gene has CDR1 SGHRS and CDR2 YFSETQ. This CDR3 contains 14 residues. Here the CDR3 reads CASGRSSATDTQYF. The whole variable domain, remainder taken from reference TRBV5-1 and TRBJ2-3, is KAGVTQTPRYLIKTRGQQVTLSCSPISGHRSVSWYQQTPGQGLQFLFEYFSETQRNKGNFPGRFSGRQFSNSRSEMNVSTLELGDSALYLCASGRSSATDTQYFGPGTRLTVL.

The genes are TRBV10-3 and TRBJ2-1; absent DNA, TCRdb's TRBD1 call cannot be checked. Germline V gene data show CDR1 as ENHRY and CDR2 as SYGVKD. The CDR3 covers 12 residues. CDR3 sequence reads: CAIGTPANEQFF.

The chain employs TRBV3-1 and TRBJ2-6; TCRdb proposes TRBD1, but this gene call is untestable without DNA. Germline V lookup: CDR1 LGHDT, CDR2 YNNKEL (reference sequence). This CDR3 spans 17 amino acids. CDR3 protein: CASGKTGAFSGANVLTF.

The chain combines TRBV24-1 with TRBJ1-1. The CDR3 runs 13 residues. Germline-derived CDR1 and CDR2 are KGHDR and SFDVKD. CDR3: CATSDTTLSEAFF.

The chain links TRBV6-6 to TRBJ1-1; the D call of TRBD1 rests on TCRdb alone, since no DNA is present to check it. From germline, CDR1 is MNHNY and CDR2 SVGAGI (reference sequence). CDR3 length: 15 residues. This CDR3 is CASSLTLTAGTEAFF.

V gene TRBV20-1 combines with J gene TRBJ1-5; the D call from TCRdb, TRBD1, cannot be confirmed without DNA. The CDR3 covers 16 residues. Germline-derived CDR1 and CDR2 are DFQATT and SNEGSKA (reference sequence). The CDR3 loop is CSARRGPGGGNQPQHF.

The CDR3 spells CASSRQGGMVDTQYF. The V and J genes are TRBV11-2 and TRBJ2-3; as DNA is missing, the TRBD1 call by TCRdb cannot be tested. The CDR3 loop spans 15 amino acids. Germline CDR1 and CDR2: SGHAT and FQNNGV.

V gene TRBV24-1 combines with J gene TRBJ2-2; TCRdb's D call, TRBD2, is unchecked because there is no DNA. CDR1 is KGHDR, CDR2 SFDVKD, per germline. This CDR3 is 16 amino acids long. Here the CDR3 reads CATSDLGRGSTGELFF.

V is TRBV4-1 and J is TRBJ2-3. Germline assignment: CDR1 MGHRA and CDR2 YSYEKL. There are 15 residues in the CDR3. The chain's CDR3 is CASSQELVPTDTQYF.

This chain connects TRBV2 to TRBJ2-2; lacking DNA, the TRBD1 call made by TCRdb goes unchecked. The CDR3 covers 14 residues. Germline V CDR1 and CDR2: SNHLY, FYNNEI. CDR3 in amino acids: CASSEVGGFGELFF.

The chain combines TRBV6-1 with TRBJ2-3; with no DNA, the TCRdb D assignment of TRBD1 cannot be verified. Germline values: CDR1 MNHNS, CDR2 SASEGT. This CDR3 spans 16 amino acids. This CDR3 is CASSERGAVSTDTQYF.

This rearrangement joins TRBV24-1 to TRBJ2-3; TCRdb reports TRBD1, a call that lacks DNA to check it against. CDR1 and CDR2 (germline): KGHDR, SFDVKD. The CDR3 length is 14 residues. CDR3 region: CATGRGRGTDTQYF.

The rearrangement joins TRBV28 to TRBJ1-2. The germline gives CDR1 MDHEN, CDR2 SYDVKM. The CDR3 is made up of 13 amino acids. The CDR3 loop reads CASSFANSYGYTF.

The chain employs TRBV12-3 or TRBV12-4 and TRBJ2-1; the TCRdb D gene call, TRBD2, has no DNA to confirm it. The CDR3 runs 15 residues. CDR3: CASSRLAGGPREQFF.

This chain connects TRBV6-1 to TRBJ2-1; TCRdb picks TRBD1, but there is no DNA to check that call. The CDR3 is made up of 16 amino acids. Germline values: CDR1 MNHNS, CDR2 SASEGT. The chain's CDR3 is CASSQTGARPYNEQFF.

The V gene is TRBV6-6, the J gene TRBJ2-5; TCRdb indicates TRBD1, and absent DNA this call remains unverified. In germline, CDR1 is MNHNY, CDR2 SVGAGI (reference sequence). The CDR3 is 13 amino acids. The CDR3: CASSRQGSETQYF.

V usage is TRBV2 and J usage is TRBJ2-3; TCRdb returns TRBD2, unconfirmable since there is no DNA. This CDR3 region has 18 residues. Germline-derived CDR1 and CDR2 are SNHLY and FYNNEI. CDR3 loop: CASSEYGGLAGSTDTQYF.

The V and J genes are TRBV24-1 and TRBJ2-3; as DNA is missing, the TRBD2 call by TCRdb cannot be tested. Germline V lookup: CDR1 KGHDR, CDR2 SFDVKD. CDR3 size: 16 residues. CDR3 region: CATSDPSSGRTDTQYF.

This chain connects TRBV24-1 to TRBJ2-1. CDR1 is KGHDR and CDR2 is SFDVKD in the germline V gene. This CDR3 region has 11 residues. The CDR3 sequence is CATSGYSEQFF.

V and J are TRBV2 and TRBJ2-7; TCRdb names TRBD1, which stays unverified in the absence of DNA. The germline CDR1 and CDR2 sequences are SNHLY and FYNNEI. This CDR3 is 15 amino acids long. The CDR3 here is CASKRTGGDIYEQYF.

The chain has TRBV2 and TRBJ2-1; there is no DNA to check the TCRdb D call of TRBD1. CDR1 and CDR2 (germline): SNHLY, FYNNEI. This CDR3 comprises 12 residues. CDR3 region: CASREQGIEQFF. The complete variable domain, with remaining parts taken from reference TRBV2 and TRBJ2-1, reads EPEVTQTPSHQVTQMGQEVILRCVPISNHLYFYWYRQILGQKVEFLVSFYNNEISEKSEIFDDQFSVERPDGSNFTLKIRSTKLEDSAMYFCASREQGIEQFFGPGTRLTVL.

CDR3 in amino acids: CASSLVVRDEQFF. This chain connects TRBV5-1 to TRBJ2-1. The V gene's germline CDR1 is SGHRS and CDR2 YFSETQ. There are 13 residues in the CDR3.

The chain combines TRBV2 with TRBJ2-7; the D call of TRBD2 rests on TCRdb alone, since no DNA is present to check it. CDR3 length equals 15 residues. Germline assignment: CDR1 SNHLY and CDR2 FYNNEI. This CDR3 reads CASRLSGAGSYEQYF.

The rearrangement links TRBV2 to TRBJ2-3; checking the TCRdb D call of TRBD2 is not possible without DNA. Germline-derived CDR1 and CDR2 are SNHLY and FYNNEI. The CDR3 contains 15 residues. This CDR3 reads CASSGEWLRTDTQYF.

The V gene is TRBV20-1, the J gene TRBJ2-5; TCRdb selects TRBD1, and the lack of DNA leaves this call unchecked. CDR3 length: 12 residues. Germline loops: CDR1 DFQATT, CDR2 SNEGSKA (reference sequence). CDR3 sequence: CSADDRQETQYF.